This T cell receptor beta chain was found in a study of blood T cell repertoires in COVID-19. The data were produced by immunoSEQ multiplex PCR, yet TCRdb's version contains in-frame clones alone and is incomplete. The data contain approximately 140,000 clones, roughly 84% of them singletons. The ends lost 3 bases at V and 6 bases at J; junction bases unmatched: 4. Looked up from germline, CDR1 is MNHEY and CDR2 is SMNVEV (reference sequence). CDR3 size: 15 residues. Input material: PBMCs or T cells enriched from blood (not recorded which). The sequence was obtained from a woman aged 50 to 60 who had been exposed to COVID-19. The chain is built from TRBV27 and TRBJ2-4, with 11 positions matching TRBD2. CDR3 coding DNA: TGTGCCAGCAGTTTGCTAGCGGGAGGTGGAAACATTCAGTACTTC. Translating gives CASSLLAGGGNIQYF.